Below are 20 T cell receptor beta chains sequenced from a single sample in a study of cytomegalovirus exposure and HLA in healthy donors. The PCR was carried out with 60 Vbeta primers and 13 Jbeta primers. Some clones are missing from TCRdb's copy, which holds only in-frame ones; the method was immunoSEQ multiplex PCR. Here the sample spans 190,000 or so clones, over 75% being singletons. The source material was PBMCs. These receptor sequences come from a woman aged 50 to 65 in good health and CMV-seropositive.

The CDR3 protein is CASSPTGTIEAFF. The CDR3 DNA reads TGTGCCAGCTCACCTACAGGGACAATCGAAGCTTTCTTT. This chain links TRBV18 with TRBJ1-1; D might be TRBD1 (6 bases). Trimming stripped 3 bases from V and 8 bases from J, with 13 bases between. The germline gives CDR1 KGHSH, CDR2 LQKENI. CDR3 size: 13 residues.

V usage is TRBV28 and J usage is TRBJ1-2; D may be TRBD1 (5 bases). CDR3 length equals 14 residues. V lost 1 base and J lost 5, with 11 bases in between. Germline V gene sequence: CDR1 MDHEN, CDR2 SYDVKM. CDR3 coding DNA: TGTGCCAGCAGTTTATCCCCAGGGATATATGGCTACACCTTC. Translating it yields CASSLSPGIYGYTF.

CDR3 nucleotides: TGCGCCAGCAGCTTGGAGTTCGGTCCTAACTATGGCTACACCTTC. Translation gives CASSLEFGPNYGYTF. This chain connects TRBV5-1 to TRBJ1-2; no definite D call. V was cut by 0 bases and J by 0 bases, with 9 bases left in between. The germline V gene has CDR1 SGHRS and CDR2 YFSETQ. The CDR3 spans 15 residues.

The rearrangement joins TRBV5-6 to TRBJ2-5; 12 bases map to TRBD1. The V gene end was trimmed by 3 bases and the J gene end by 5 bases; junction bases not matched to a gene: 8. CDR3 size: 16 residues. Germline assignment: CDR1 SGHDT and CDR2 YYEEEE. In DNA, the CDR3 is TGTGCCAGCAGCTGGCGGGACAGGGGGCAATGGGAGACCCAGTACTTC. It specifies CASSWRDRGQWETQYF.

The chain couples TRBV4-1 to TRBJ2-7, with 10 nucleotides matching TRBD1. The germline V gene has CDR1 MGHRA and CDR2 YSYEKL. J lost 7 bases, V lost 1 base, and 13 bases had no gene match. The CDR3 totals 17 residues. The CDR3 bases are TGCGCCAGCAGCCAAGGAATCCCGGGACAGGGGACTGGGGAGCAGTACTTC. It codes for CASSQGIPGQGTGEQYF.

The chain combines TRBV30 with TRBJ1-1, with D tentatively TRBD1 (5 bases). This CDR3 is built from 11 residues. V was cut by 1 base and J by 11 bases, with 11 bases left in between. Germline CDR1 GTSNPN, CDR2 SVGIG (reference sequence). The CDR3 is CAWSEDTWAFF. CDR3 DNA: TGTGCCTGGAGTGAGGACACTTGGGCTTTCTTT.

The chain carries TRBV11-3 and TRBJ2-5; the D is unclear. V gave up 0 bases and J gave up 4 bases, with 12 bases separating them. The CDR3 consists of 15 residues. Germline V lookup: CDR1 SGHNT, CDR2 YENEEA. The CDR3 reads CASSLDGQVGETQYF. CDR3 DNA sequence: TGTGCCAGCAGCTTAGATGGGCAGGTAGGAGAGACCCAGTACTTC.

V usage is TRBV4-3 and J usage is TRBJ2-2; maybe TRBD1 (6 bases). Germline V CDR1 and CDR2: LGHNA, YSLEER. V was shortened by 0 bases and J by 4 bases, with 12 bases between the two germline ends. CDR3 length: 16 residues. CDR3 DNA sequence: TGCGCCAGCAGCCAAGACAGGGGATCGGGCACCGGGGAGCTGTTTTTT. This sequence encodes CASSQDRGSGTGELFF.

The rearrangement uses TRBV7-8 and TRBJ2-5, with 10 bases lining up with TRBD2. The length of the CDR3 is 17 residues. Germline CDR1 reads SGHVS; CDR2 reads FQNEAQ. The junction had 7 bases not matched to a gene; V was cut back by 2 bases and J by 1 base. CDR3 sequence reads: CASSLRLAGASQETQYF. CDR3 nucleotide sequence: TGTGCCAGCAGCTTACGGCTAGCGGGAGCTTCCCAAGAGACCCAGTACTTC.

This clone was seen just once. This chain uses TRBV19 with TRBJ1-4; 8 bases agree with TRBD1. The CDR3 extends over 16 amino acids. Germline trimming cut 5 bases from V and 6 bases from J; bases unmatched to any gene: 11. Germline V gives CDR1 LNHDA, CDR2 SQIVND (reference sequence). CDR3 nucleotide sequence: TGTGCCAGTAGTTCAACCGGACAGGGCTTGGATGAAAAACTGTTTTTT. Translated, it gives CASSSTGQGLDEKLFF.

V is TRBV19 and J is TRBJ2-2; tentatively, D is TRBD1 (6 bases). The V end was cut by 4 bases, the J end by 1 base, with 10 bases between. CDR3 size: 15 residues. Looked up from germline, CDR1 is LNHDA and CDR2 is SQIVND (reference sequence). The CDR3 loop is CASSKSRGNTGELFF. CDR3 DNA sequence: TGTGCCAGTAGTAAATCCAGGGGGAACACCGGGGAGCTGTTTTTT.

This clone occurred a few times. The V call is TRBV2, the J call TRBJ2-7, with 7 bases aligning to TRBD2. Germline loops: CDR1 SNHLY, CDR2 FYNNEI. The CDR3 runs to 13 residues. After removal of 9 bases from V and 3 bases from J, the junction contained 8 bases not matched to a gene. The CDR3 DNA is TGTGCCAGAGGGAGGGGAATAGGCTACGAGCAGTACTTC. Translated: CARGRGIGYEQYF.

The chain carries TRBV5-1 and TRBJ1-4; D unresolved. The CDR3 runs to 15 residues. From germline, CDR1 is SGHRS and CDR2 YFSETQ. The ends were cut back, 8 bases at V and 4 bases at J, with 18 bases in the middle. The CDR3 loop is CARDPSEGYNEKLFF. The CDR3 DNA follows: TGCGCCAGAGACCCGAGCGAGGGCTATAATGAAAAACTGTTTTTT. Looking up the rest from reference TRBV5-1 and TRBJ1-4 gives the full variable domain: KAGVTQTPRYLIKTRGQQVTLSCSPISGHRSVSWYQQTPGQGLQFLFEYFSETQRNKGNFPGRFSGRQFSNSRSEMNVSTLELGDSALYLCARDPSEGYNEKLFFGSGTQLSVL.

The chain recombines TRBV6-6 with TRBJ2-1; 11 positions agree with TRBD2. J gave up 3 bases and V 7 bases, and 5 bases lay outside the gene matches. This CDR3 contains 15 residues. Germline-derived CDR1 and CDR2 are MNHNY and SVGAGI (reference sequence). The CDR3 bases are TGTGCCAGCACCTCTAGCGGGGGGAACTACAATGAGCAGTTCTTC. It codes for CASTSSGGNYNEQFF.

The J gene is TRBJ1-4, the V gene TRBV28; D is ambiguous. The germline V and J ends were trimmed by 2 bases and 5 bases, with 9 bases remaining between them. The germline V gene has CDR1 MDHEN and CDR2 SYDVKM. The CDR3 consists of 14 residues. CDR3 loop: CASSLSYGNEKLFF. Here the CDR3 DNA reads TGTGCCAGCAGTTTAAGCTACGGGAATGAAAAACTGTTTTTT.

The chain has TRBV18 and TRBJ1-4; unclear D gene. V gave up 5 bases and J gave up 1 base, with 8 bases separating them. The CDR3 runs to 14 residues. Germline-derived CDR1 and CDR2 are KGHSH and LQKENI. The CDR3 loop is CASSAQKTNEKLFF. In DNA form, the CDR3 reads TGTGCCAGCTCAGCCCAGAAAACTAATGAAAAACTGTTTTTT.

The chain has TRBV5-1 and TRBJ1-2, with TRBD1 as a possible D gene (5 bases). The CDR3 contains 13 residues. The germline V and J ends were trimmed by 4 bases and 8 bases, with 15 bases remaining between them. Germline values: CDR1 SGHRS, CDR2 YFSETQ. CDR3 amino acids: CASSRGGERGYTF. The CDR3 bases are TGCGCCAGCAGCCGGGGCGGGGAGAGAGGCTACACCTTC.

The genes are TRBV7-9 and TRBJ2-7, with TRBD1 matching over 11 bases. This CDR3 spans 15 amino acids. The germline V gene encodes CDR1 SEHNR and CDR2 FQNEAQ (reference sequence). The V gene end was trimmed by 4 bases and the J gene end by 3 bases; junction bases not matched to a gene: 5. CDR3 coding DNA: TGTGCCAGCAGCTCCTCGGGACAGGGGGGCTACGAGCAGTACTTC. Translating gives CASSSSGQGGYEQYF.

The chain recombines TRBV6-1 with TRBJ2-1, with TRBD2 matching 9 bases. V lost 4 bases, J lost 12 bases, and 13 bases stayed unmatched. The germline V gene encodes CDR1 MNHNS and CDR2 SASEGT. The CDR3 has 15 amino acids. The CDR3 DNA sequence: TGTGCCAGCAGTGGGGAGGCTAGCGGGGCTCCGGTGCAGTTCTTC. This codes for CASSGEASGAPVQFF.

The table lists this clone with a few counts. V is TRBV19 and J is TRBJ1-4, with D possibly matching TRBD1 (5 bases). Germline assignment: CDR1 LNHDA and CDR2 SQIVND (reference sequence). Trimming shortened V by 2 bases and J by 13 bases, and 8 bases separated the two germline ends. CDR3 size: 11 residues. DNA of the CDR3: TGTGCCAGTAGTATATGGGGCCGACTGTTTTTT. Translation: CASSIWGRLFF.